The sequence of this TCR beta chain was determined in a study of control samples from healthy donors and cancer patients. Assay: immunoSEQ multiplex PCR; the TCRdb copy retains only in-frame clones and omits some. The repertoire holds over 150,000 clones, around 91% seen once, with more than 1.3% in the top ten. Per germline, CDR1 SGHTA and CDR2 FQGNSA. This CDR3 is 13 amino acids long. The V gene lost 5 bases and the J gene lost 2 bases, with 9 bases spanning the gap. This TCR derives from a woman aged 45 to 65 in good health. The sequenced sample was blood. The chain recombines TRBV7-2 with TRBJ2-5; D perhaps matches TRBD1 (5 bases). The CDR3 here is CASSLNRQETQYF. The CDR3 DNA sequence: TGTGCCAGCAGCCTTAACAGGCAAGAGACCCAGTACTTC.